This paragraph covers one TCR beta chain sequence. In germline, CDR1 is LGHNT, CDR2 FRNRAP. The CDR3 is 17 amino acids. J was trimmed by 5 bases and V by 4 bases; bases with no gene match: 12. This specimen comes from a study of beta chain features in type 1 diabetes. The study reverse transcribed the entire isolated RNA, so it sequenced expressed TCRB transcripts. Clones were sequenced by immunoSEQ multiplex PCR, and TCRdb holds only the in-frame ones, with some missing. Of hundreds of thousands of clones in the sample, around 15% are singletons; the top ten hold approximately 0.093%. This clonotype originated in a man between 18 and 35 years old in good health. Sequencing was done on a sample of naive CD4+ T cells from blood. This chain uses TRBV12-5 with TRBJ1-1; 11 bases are shared with TRBD1. CDR3 protein: CASGSLDRGRFITEAFF. DNA of the CDR3: TGTGCTAGTGGTTCCCTGGACAGGGGGCGGTTTATTACTGAAGCTTTCTTT.